Each of the 26 T cell receptor beta chains below was sequenced from the same sample in a study of cytomegalovirus exposure and HLA in healthy donors. Researchers ran the PCR with 60 Vbeta and 13 Jbeta primers. Assay used: immunoSEQ multiplex PCR; TCRdb lists only in-frame clones, some missing. This sample yields under 130,000 clones, of which around 66% are seen a single time; more than 3% belongs to the top ten. The sequencing sample was made of PBMCs. The origin of the receptors is a woman in her 50s in good health and CMV-seronegative.

This clone was detected a few times. The J gene is TRBJ2-5, the V gene TRBV2; 7 bases line up with TRBD2. The J call is in doubt because the DNA end fits TRBJ2-7 better. Germline CDR1 SNHLY, CDR2 FYNNEI. There are 15 residues in the CDR3. Here the CDR3 reads CASSETERDLYEQYF. The CDR3 DNA reads TGTGCCAGCAGTGAGACCGAGCGGGACCTCTACGAGCAGTACTTC.

V is TRBV5-1 and J is TRBJ2-5; tentative D call: TRBD1 (5 bases). Trimming left V 0 bases short and J 5 bases short, with 14 bases between. The germline CDR1 and CDR2 sequences are SGHRS and YFSETQ. The CDR3 spans 15 residues. The CDR3: CASSLGQGRLETQYF. CDR3 nucleotides: TGCGCCAGCAGCTTGGGGCAGGGAAGGCTTGAGACCCAGTACTTC.

The chain couples TRBV27 to TRBJ2-3; D uncertain. Germline V gene data show CDR1 as MNHEY and CDR2 as SMNVEV (reference sequence). The CDR3 has 13 amino acids. The V gene lost 4 bases and the J gene lost 5 bases, with 10 bases spanning the gap. The CDR3 sequence is CASSSSRGDTQYF. The CDR3 nucleotides read TGTGCCAGCAGTTCCAGCCGAGGAGATACGCAGTATTTT.

The sample holds a few counts of this clone. The chain recombines TRBV7-2 with TRBJ2-5; 8 nucleotides match TRBD1. The J call is uncertain, as TRBJ2-7 better fits the DNA end. Germline CDR1 and CDR2: SGHTA and FQGNSA. The CDR3 spans 15 residues. Written as DNA, the CDR3 is TGTGCCAGCAGCCGCCAGGGACAGGTTGCCTACGAGCAGTACTTC. Its translation is CASSRQGQVAYEQYF.

The chain has TRBV6-1 and TRBJ2-1; perhaps TRBD1 as D (6 bases). The CDR3 consists of 15 residues. Trimming removed 5 bases at V and 3 bases at J, with 14 bases between. Germline values: CDR1 MNHNS, CDR2 SASEGT. The CDR3: CASSPGTQFYNEQFF. The CDR3 bases are TGTGCCAGCAGTCCCGGGACACAGTTCTACAATGAGCAGTTCTTC.

As DNA, the CDR3 is TGTGCCAGCAGGGCTAGCGGGGGGAACTCAGATACGCAGTATTTT. Translating gives CASRASGGNSDTQYF. This chain connects TRBV6-6 to TRBJ2-3, with 11 nucleotides matching TRBD2. Germline trimming cut 6 bases from V and 4 bases from J; bases unmatched to any gene: 6. CDR1 is MNHNY and CDR2 is SVGAGI in the germline V gene (reference sequence). The CDR3 runs to 15 residues.

For this clone: Sequence at one end of the junction differs from germline and may be a read error. This chain connects TRBV27 to TRBJ1-2; D unresolved. The CDR3 contains 12 residues. The germline gives CDR1 MNHEY, CDR2 SMNVEV (reference sequence). The CDR3 DNA reads as TGTGCCAGCAGCTTACGTAGCCGCCCCAAGGTGTTC. Its protein product is CASSLRSRPKVF.

The chain links TRBV11-3 to TRBJ2-7, with TRBD1 as a possible D gene (6 bases). This CDR3 contains 15 residues. Trimming shortened V by 5 bases and J by 1 base, and 15 bases separated the two germline ends. CDR1 SGHNT and CDR2 YENEEA come from the germline V gene. CDR3: CASSPGWGPSYEQYF. The CDR3 DNA follows: TGTGCCAGCAGCCCTGGGTGGGGGCCTTCCTACGAGCAGTACTTC.

This clone was detected only a few times. This sequence joins TRBV21-1 and TRBJ2-7; TRBD2 is the table's D call, not checked against the DNA. TRBV21-1 is given as a pseudogene. The CDR3 is made up of 14 amino acids. Here the CDR3 DNA reads TGTGCCAGCAGCAAAGTGCTACCGGGGGAAGCGCAGTACTTC. This sequence encodes CASSKVLPGEAQYF.

The genes are TRBV28 and TRBJ2-3, with 8 bases identical to TRBD2. In germline, CDR1 is MDHEN, CDR2 SYDVKM. J gave up 3 bases and V 1 base, and 3 bases lay outside the gene matches. This CDR3 comprises 15 residues. CDR3 nucleotide sequence: TGTGCCAGCAGTTTATCGGGACTAGTAACAGATACGCAGTATTTT. Translated, it gives CASSLSGLVTDTQYF.

V is TRBV7-9 and J is TRBJ1-4, with D unclear. Trimming stripped 6 bases from V and 0 bases from J, with 8 bases between. The CDR3 extends over 14 amino acids. Per the germline V gene, CDR1 is SEHNR and CDR2 is FQNEAQ (reference sequence). This CDR3 is CASSEASTNEKLFF. CDR3 nucleotide sequence: TGTGCCAGCAGTGAAGCTTCAACTAATGAAAAACTGTTTTTT.

In this sample, this clone turned up a few times. This chain links TRBV7-8 with TRBJ1-2, with a tentative D call TRBD1 (5 bases). The CDR3 has 13 residues. Per germline, CDR1 SGHVS and CDR2 FQNEAQ. Trimming pared 4 bases from V and 4 bases from J, leaving 10 bases between. In nucleotides, the CDR3 is TGTGCCAGCAGCTATGACAGATCCTATGGCTACACCTTC. Protein: CASSYDRSYGYTF.

The chain combines TRBV29-1 with TRBJ2-5; perhaps TRBD1 as D (6 bases). V lost 5 bases and J lost 1, with 8 bases in between. The CDR3 is 12 residues long. Looked up from germline, CDR1 is SQVTM and CDR2 is ANQGSEA. The CDR3 DNA follows: TGCAGCGTTCTGGACAGCCAAGAGACCCAGTACTTC. Amino acid sequence: CSVLDSQETQYF.

V usage is TRBV5-6 and J usage is TRBJ1-1; D gene unclear. Deletions cut 6 bases from V and 4 bases from J, with 19 bases between. The CDR3 covers 15 residues. Germline values: CDR1 SGHDT, CDR2 YYEEEE. Written as DNA, the CDR3 is TGTGCCAGCACCCTATTTCAGGTTATAGGCACTGAAGCTTTCTTT. It translates to CASTLFQVIGTEAFF.

The rearrangement uses TRBV13 and TRBJ2-2; a possible D gene is TRBD2 (6 bases). CDR1 and CDR2 from the germline V gene are PRHDT and FYEKMQ (reference sequence). This CDR3 has 15 residues. V shed 7 bases and J shed 5 bases, with 17 bases lying between them. The DNA for the CDR3 is TGTGCCAGCAAAGCGGGCCCCCGACGGACCGGGGAGCTGTTTTTT. Amino acid sequence: CASKAGPRRTGELFF.

The chain couples TRBV5-4 to TRBJ2-1; 13 nucleotides align to TRBD2. The germline gives CDR1 SGHNT, CDR2 YYREEE (reference sequence). CDR3 length: 17 amino acids. After removal of 0 bases from V and 0 bases from J, the junction contained 0 bases not matched to a gene. The CDR3: CASSLGTSGSSYNEQFF. CDR3 in DNA: TGTGCCAGCAGCTTGGGGACTAGCGGGAGCTCCTACAATGAGCAGTTCTTC.

V usage is TRBV5-1 and J usage is TRBJ2-1; the match to TRBD1 covers 7 bases. Trimming took 0 bases from V and 5 from J; bases not matched to a gene: 2. This CDR3 spans 14 amino acids. From germline, CDR1 is SGHRS and CDR2 YFSETQ. The CDR3 region has the DNA TGCGCCAGCAGCTTGGAGGGACAGCACAATGAGCAGTTCTTC. Protein product: CASSLEGQHNEQFF.

This clone has only one observation. The V gene is TRBV2, the J gene TRBJ2-3, with 8 bases matching TRBD2. This CDR3 has 16 amino acids. V dropped 4 bases and J dropped 7; count of bases not matched to a gene: 13. Germline-derived CDR1 and CDR2 are SNHLY and FYNNEI. Here the CDR3 reads CASSGDWSGSPHTQYF. The CDR3 DNA follows: TGTGCCAGCAGTGGGGACTGGAGCGGGAGTCCACATACGCAGTATTTT.

This clone has a single count. V usage is TRBV5-4 and J usage is TRBJ2-3, with a tentative D call TRBD1 (6 bases). The CDR3 contains 15 residues. The germline CDR1 and CDR2 sequences are SGHNT and YYREEE (reference sequence). The V gene lost 4 bases and the J gene lost 2 bases, with 14 bases spanning the gap. The CDR3 DNA reads as TGTGCCAGCAGCGCGATGTTGGGGGCCACAGATACGCAGTATTTT. It encodes CASSAMLGATDTQYF.

The chain has TRBV2 and TRBJ1-6; D is undetermined. This CDR3 contains 16 residues. Per germline, CDR1 SNHLY and CDR2 FYNNEI. V shed 5 bases and J shed 0 bases, with 11 bases lying between them. This CDR3 is CASSFWPSSYNSPLHF. The CDR3 DNA sequence: TGTGCCAGCAGTTTTTGGCCCAGCTCCTATAATTCACCCCTCCACTTT.

The rearrangement links TRBV5-1 to TRBJ1-1, with 9 bases aligning to TRBD1. Unmatched junction bases numbered 7, after V lost 0 bases and J lost 10 bases. Germline CDR1 reads SGHRS; CDR2 reads YFSETQ. This CDR3 has 14 amino acids. CDR3 region: CASSLGTGALVAFF. The CDR3 nucleotides are TGCGCCAGCAGCTTGGGGACAGGGGCTTTAGTAGCTTTCTTT.

The chain combines TRBV7-2 with TRBJ1-5; D remains ambiguous. The CDR3 has 12 amino acids. The V end lost 5 bases, the J end lost 9 bases, and 11 bases lay between the germline ends. The germline CDR1 and CDR2 sequences are SGHTA and FQGNSA. DNA of the CDR3: TGTGCCAGCAGCCGGGGAGGCGGGCCCCAGCATTTT. It is translated as CASSRGGGPQHF.

This rearrangement joins TRBV5-1 to TRBJ1-6, with D possibly TRBD1 on 5 matching bases. Trimming shortened V by 5 bases and J by 9 bases, and 15 bases separated the two germline ends. The CDR3 consists of 14 residues. The germline V gene has CDR1 SGHRS and CDR2 YFSETQ. CDR3 amino acids: CASSSTGLVSPLHF. The CDR3 DNA follows: TGCGCCAGCAGTTCCACAGGTTTAGTTTCACCCCTCCACTTT.

This chain's CDR3 is CASSFQTSLSYNEQFF. DNA of the CDR3: TGTGCCAGCAGCTTCCAGACTAGCCTCTCCTACAATGAGCAGTTCTTC. The chain couples TRBV7-2 to TRBJ2-1, with 7 bases aligning to TRBD2. Germline V gives CDR1 SGHTA, CDR2 FQGNSA. J lost 0 bases, V lost 3 bases, and 5 bases had no gene match. The CDR3 loop spans 16 amino acids. Filled out from reference TRBV7-2 and TRBJ2-1, the complete variable domain reads GAGVSQSPSNKVTEKGKDVELRCDPISGHTALYWYRQSLGQGLEFLIYFQGNSAPDKSGLPSDRFSAERTGGSVSTLTIQRTQQEDSAVYLCASSFQTSLSYNEQFFGPGTRLTVL.

This chain uses TRBV28 with TRBJ2-7; 7 positions match TRBD1. The germline CDR1 and CDR2 sequences are MDHEN and SYDVKM. V was clipped by 9 bases and J by 3 bases; unmatched bases: 8. This CDR3 spans 13 amino acids. CDR3: CASHTGTDYEQYF. CDR3 in DNA: TGTGCCAGTCATACCGGGACAGACTACGAGCAGTACTTC.

The chain is built from TRBV18 and TRBJ2-3; D is possibly TRBD2 (6 bases). Trimming took off 3 bases at V and 5 bases at J, with 18 bases between the two ends. This CDR3 is 16 amino acids long. Per the germline V gene, CDR1 is KGHSH and CDR2 is LQKENI. Written as DNA, the CDR3 is TGTGCCAGCTCACCCTTTCAGGGTCAGGGAGGAGATACGCAGTATTTT. It translates to CASSPFQGQGGDTQYF. Together with reference TRBV18 and TRBJ2-3, the CDR3 gives the full variable domain: NAGVMQNPRHLVRRRGQEARLRCSPMKGHSHVYWYRQLPEEGLKFMVYLQKENIIDESGMPKERFSAEFPKEGPSILRIQQVVRGDSAAYFCASSPFQGQGGDTQYFGPGTRLTVL.